The T cell receptor (beta chain) under discussion was sequenced for a study of T cells in Graves' hyperthyroidism and ophthalmopathy. As concerns this clonotype: Its antigen is currently unknown. One junction end disagrees with the germline gene, perhaps due to a read error.

The V gene's germline CDR1 is MGHDK and CDR2 SYGVNS. CDR3 length: 15 amino acids. The investigators amplified TCR beta CDR3 regions from RNA transcripts. RT-PCR in the first round (using the HTBI primer set) targeted the TCR CDR3. TCRdb recomputed calls from the multiplex PCR reads with MiXCR, one row per CDR3 protein. The table lists about 510,000 distinct CDR3 sequences, 40% to 55% of them singletons. General study findings and limits: In the analysis, a 13 V-J model separated ophthalmopathy from stable hyperthyroidism.

This sequence was found in an adult woman with Graves' disease, either hyperthyroidism or ophthalmopathy (not recorded which). Material: peripheral blood or thyroid tissue (not recorded which). V gene TRBV25-1 combines with J gene TRBJ2-5, with 8 bases aligning to TRBD2. CDR3 sequence reads: CSASHTSGPWETQYF. The CDR3 region has the DNA TGCAGTGCTAGCCACACTAGCGGTCCTTGGGAGACCCAGTACTTC.